The present T cell receptor (beta chain) was sequenced within a study of shared clonotypes between healthy human individuals. Overall study results and limits: Incomplete sequencing of sorted subsets was indicated by rarefaction despite large depth. Memory subsets had estimated richness that was generally smaller than that of naive subsets.

The CDR3 runs 15 residues. Trimming pared 3 bases from V and 4 bases from J, leaving 12 bases between. Germline V gene sequence: CDR1 SGHTA, CDR2 FQGNSA. In the case of this clone: Its target is unknown.

Generated by immunoSEQ multiplex PCR, the TCRdb table keeps only in-frame clones and is missing some. In the table there are approximately 2,000,000 clones, roughly 90% of which are singletons. This TCR derives from a man aged 18 to 29 in good health. Some clones in this sample may be carry-over from other donors' samples. The V and J genes are TRBV7-2 and TRBJ2-2, with TRBD1 as a possible D gene (6 bases). The sequenced sample consisted of naive CD4+ T cells from PBMCs. As for subset: CD45RA+ positively selected. This CDR3 reads CASSFRGQSTGELFF. The CDR3 bases are TGTGCCAGCAGCTTCCGAGGACAGAGCACCGGGGAGCTGTTTTTT.